This T cell receptor beta chain was sequenced for a study of T cell responses to AZD1222 COVID-19 vaccine. About the research overall: Timing groups of about 4 and about 12 weeks for second doses were pooled.

Per germline, CDR1 LNHDA and CDR2 SQIVND (reference sequence). The CDR3 length is 14 residues. The V end was cut by 7 bases, the J end by 6 bases, with 18 bases between. This table comes from immunoSEQ multiplex PCR, and its TCRdb copy is limited to in-frame clones, with some not included. In the table there are roughly 100,000 clones, 82% of which are singletons. Study results and limitations: Clonal diversity was possibly underestimated, and white British individuals and females predominated among donors.

To note about this clone: Its antigen is undetermined.

The V and J genes are TRBV19 and TRBJ1-2; a possible D gene is TRBD1 (5 bases). The material was peripheral blood, obtained on day 0 of AZD1222 vaccination. The sequence was obtained from an adult in good health. The CDR3 region is CASKVPGSTDGYTF. The CDR3 bases are TGTGCCAGTAAGGTCCCAGGGAGTACGGATGGCTACACCTTC. Complete variable domain (other parts from reference TRBV19 and TRBJ1-2): DGGITQSPKYLFRKEGQNVTLSCEQNLNHDAMYWYRQDPGQGLRLIYYSQIVNDFQKGDIAEGYSVSREKKESFPLTVTSAQKNPTAFYLCASKVPGSTDGYTFGSGTRLTVV.